This T cell receptor (beta chain) appears in the sequencing data of a study of T cell responses to AZD1222 COVID-19 vaccine. Overall study results and limits: Most donors were white British and more were female, and clonal diversity was possibly underestimated. Spike-specific TCR breadth and depth were elevated following two AZD1222 doses.

Trimming shortened V by 0 bases and J by 2 bases, and 5 bases separated the two germline ends. Germline loops: CDR1 PRHDT, CDR2 FYEKMQ (reference sequence). The CDR3 totals 14 residues. Sequencing used immunoSEQ multiplex PCR; TCRdb keeps in-frame clones, though not all of them. The profile shows fewer than 150,000 clones, over 85% of them singletons. With respect to this clone: As yet, its antigen is unknown.

The V call is TRBV13, the J call TRBJ1-3; D gene ambiguous. The receptor was derived from an adult in good health. The input for sequencing was peripheral blood, taken on day 0 of AZD1222 vaccination. The CDR3 DNA follows: TGTGCCAGCAGCTTAGGGACACCTGGAAACACCATATATTTT. Its protein is CASSLGTPGNTIYF.